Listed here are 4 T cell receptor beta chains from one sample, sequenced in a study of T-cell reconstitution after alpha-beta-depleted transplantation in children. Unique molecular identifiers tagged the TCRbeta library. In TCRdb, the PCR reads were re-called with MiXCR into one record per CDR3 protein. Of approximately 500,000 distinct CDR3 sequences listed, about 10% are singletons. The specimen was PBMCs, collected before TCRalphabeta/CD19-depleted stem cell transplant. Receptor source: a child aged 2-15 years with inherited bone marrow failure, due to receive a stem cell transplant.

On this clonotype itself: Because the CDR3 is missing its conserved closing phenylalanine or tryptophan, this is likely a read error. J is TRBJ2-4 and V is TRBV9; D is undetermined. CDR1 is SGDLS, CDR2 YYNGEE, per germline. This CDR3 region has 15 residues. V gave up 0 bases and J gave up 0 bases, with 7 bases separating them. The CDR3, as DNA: TGTGCCAGCAGCGTAGGGGGATTAGCCAAAAACATTCAGTACTAC. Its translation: CASSVGGLAKNIQYY.

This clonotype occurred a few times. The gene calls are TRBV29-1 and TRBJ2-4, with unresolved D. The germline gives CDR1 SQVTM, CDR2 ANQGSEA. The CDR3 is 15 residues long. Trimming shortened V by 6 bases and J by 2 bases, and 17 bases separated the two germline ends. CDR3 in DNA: TGCAGCGTCGCCTCCGGTGGCATTTCCAAAAACATTCAGTACTTC. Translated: CSVASGGISKNIQYF.

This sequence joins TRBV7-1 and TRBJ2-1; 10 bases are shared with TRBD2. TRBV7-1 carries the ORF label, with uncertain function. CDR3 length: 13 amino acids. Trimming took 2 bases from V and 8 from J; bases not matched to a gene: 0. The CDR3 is CASSSSGRDEQFF. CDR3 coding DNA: TGTGCCAGCAGCTCAAGCGGGAGGGATGAGCAGTTCTTC.

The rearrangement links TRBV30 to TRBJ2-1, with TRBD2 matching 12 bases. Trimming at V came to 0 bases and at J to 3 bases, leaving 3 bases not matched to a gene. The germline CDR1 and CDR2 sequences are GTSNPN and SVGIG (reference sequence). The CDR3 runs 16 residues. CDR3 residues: CAWSVVTSGSYNEQFF. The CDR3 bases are TGTGCCTGGAGTGTAGTGACTAGCGGGAGCTACAATGAGCAGTTCTTC.